This T cell receptor (beta chain) was documented in a study of identifying expanded T cells in peripheral blood. Worth noting for this clone: Its antigen is not known. An end of the junction does not agree with germline; a read error may underlie this.

Clones were sequenced by immunoSEQ multiplex PCR, and TCRdb holds only the in-frame ones, with some missing. Of around 94,000 clones listed, 80% to 90% are singletons. Germline-derived CDR1 and CDR2 are SGHRS and YFSETQ. There are 16 residues in the CDR3. Study-level findings and limits: Differentially abundant clones: 0.95 to 1.5 between replicates, around 16 at two to three weeks, less than 20 at four.

Specimen: blood. The genes are TRBV5-1 and TRBJ1-2; 9 bases are a match to TRBD1. The sequence was collected from a person aged 18-70 years in good health. The CDR3 DNA sequence: TGCGCCACCAGCCAACAAGGACAGGGGAATGTGGGGGGCTACACCTTC. Its translation is CATSQQGQGNVGGYTF. Complete variable domain (other parts from reference TRBV5-1 and TRBJ1-2): KAGVTQTPRYLIKTRGQQVTLSCSPISGHRSVSWYQQTPGQGLQFLFEYFSETQRNKGNFPGRFSGRQFSNSRSEMNVSTLELGDSALYLCATSQQGQGNVGGYTFGSGTRLTVV.